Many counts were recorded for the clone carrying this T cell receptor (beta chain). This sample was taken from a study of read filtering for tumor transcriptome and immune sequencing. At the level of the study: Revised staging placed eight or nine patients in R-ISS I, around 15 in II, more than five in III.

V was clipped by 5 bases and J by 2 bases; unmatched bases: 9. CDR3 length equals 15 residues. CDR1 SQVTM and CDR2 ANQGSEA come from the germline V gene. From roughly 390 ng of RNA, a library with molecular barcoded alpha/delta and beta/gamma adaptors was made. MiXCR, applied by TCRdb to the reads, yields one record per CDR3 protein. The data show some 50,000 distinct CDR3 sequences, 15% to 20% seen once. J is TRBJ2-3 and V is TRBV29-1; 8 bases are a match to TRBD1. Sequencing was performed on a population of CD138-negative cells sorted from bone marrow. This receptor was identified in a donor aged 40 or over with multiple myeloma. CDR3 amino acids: CSVSAWTGITDTQYF. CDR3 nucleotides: TGCAGCGTTAGCGCTTGGACAGGGATCACAGATACGCAGTATTTT.